This TCR beta chain comes out of a study of T-cell memory formation after mild COVID-19. Study summary: The two donors had largely donor-specific TCR clusters. Study-level findings and limits: That cross-reactive memory joined was suggested by some responding clones appearing in pre-infection memory. Contracting CD4+ clones lay largely in CM and EM, with CD8+ ones residing in EMRA.

Constant-segment-primed 5'RACE gave TCR alpha and TCR beta cDNA libraries with sample barcodes and UMIs. TCRdb reprocessed the 5' RACE reads with MiXCR, giving one entry per CDR3 protein. The sample includes approximately 60,000 distinct CDR3 sequences, more than 8% seen only once; the top ten take about 1.1%. The junction had 13 bases not matched to a gene; V was cut back by 1 base and J by 0 bases. The CDR3 contains 20 residues. CDR1 and CDR2 from the germline V gene are LGHNA and YNFKEQ. This clonotype was detected a few times. Its target is not known. The receptor's source is a man between 18 and 29 years old who had mild COVID-19 (a few samples of this study predate the infection). Cell type and time point are not known. Sequencing was done on a sample of PBMCs or a T cell subset sorted from them (not recorded which). The gene calls are TRBV4-2 and TRBJ2-7; 12 bases are shared with TRBD2. CDR3 region: CASSQGVASGGADGSYEQYF. Written as DNA, the CDR3 is TGTGCCAGCAGCCAAGGGGTCGCTAGCGGGGGGGCTGACGGCTCCTACGAGCAGTACTTC.